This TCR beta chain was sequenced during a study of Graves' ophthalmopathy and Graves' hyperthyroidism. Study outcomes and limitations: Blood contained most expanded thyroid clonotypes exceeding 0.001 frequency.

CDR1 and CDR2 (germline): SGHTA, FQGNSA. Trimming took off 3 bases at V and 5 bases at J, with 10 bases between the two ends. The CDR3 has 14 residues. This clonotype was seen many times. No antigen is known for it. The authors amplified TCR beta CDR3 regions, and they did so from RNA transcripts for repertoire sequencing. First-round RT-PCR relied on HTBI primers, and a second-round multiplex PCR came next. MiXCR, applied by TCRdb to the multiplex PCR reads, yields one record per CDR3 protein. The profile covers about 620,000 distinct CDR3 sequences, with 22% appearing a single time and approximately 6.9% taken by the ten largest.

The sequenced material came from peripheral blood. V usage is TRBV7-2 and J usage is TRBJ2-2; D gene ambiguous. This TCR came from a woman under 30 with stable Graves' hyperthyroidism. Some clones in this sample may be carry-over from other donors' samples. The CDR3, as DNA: TGTGCCAGCAGCTTGTCTACCGTAACCGGGGAGCTGTTTTTT. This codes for CASSLSTVTGELFF.